Below are 18 T cell receptor beta chains sequenced from a single sample in a study of blood T cell repertoires in COVID-19. Using immunoSEQ multiplex PCR, the repertoire was profiled, and TCRdb retains in-frame clones only, with some absent. The data hold about 350,000 clones, with around 90% observed a single time. Sequenced material: peripheral blood. Receptor source: a woman aged 55 to 70 with COVID-19, enrolled during active disease.

This clone was seen more than once but under ten times. The rearrangement links TRBV27 to TRBJ1-2; TRBD1 matches 8 bases. Germline trimming cut 7 bases from V and 4 bases from J; bases unmatched to any gene: 23. CDR3 length: 19 residues. The germline V gene encodes CDR1 MNHEY and CDR2 SMNVEV (reference sequence). The chain's CDR3 is CASTRRFRSKDRALYGYTF. The CDR3 coding sequence is TGTGCCAGCACCCGACGTTTTAGGTCTAAGGACAGGGCCCTCTATGGCTACACCTTC.

This chain connects TRBV6-4 to TRBJ1-6; TRBD1 aligns across 7 bases. V was clipped by 7 bases and J by 7 bases; unmatched bases: 10. The CDR3 contains 15 residues. CDR1 is MRHNA and CDR2 is SNTAGT in the germline V gene. CDR3 bases: TGTGCCAGCAAGTCAGCAGGGGGAGGAAATTCACCCCTCCACTTT. This gives the protein CASKSAGGGNSPLHF.

J is TRBJ1-2 and V is TRBV30; D unresolved. Trimming removed 7 bases from V and 12 bases from J, with 15 bases in between. The CDR3 sequence is 10 residues long. CDR1 is GTSNPN, CDR2 SVGIG, per germline (reference sequence). As DNA, the CDR3 is TGTGCCTTGTACAAGAAGTTCCACACCTTC. Amino acid sequence: CALYKKFHTF.

There are a few counts of this clone. V and J are TRBV7-9 and TRBJ1-2; D perhaps matches TRBD1 (5 bases). Trimming took off 8 bases at V and 5 bases at J, with 15 bases between the two ends. The CDR3 extends over 13 amino acids. Germline CDR1 SEHNR, CDR2 FQNEAQ (reference sequence). CDR3 sequence reads: CASVLQEGYGYTF. DNA for the CDR3: TGTGCCAGCGTACTACAGGAGGGGTATGGCTACACCTTC.

This chain's CDR3 is CASSDSLYGYTF. CDR3 DNA: TGTGCCAGCAGTGACTCCCTCTATGGCTACACCTTC. The genes are TRBV25-1 and TRBJ1-2; D unresolved. The germline gives CDR1 MGHDK, CDR2 SYGVNS. Trimming removed 3 bases at V and 4 bases at J, with 6 bases between. This CDR3 contains 12 residues.

The chain is built from TRBV6-6 and TRBJ1-5; D not certain. V was pared by 2 bases and J by 3 bases, with 11 bases between. The CDR3 runs 15 residues. CDR1 MNHNY and CDR2 SVGAGI come from the germline V gene (reference sequence). In DNA form, the CDR3 reads TGTGCCAGCAGTTACAGCGGGAATATCAATCAGCCCCAGCATTTT. Protein: CASSYSGNINQPQHF.

The V gene is TRBV7-8, the J gene TRBJ1-3; TRBD1 is a possible D gene (6 bases). CDR1 and CDR2 from the germline V gene are SGHVS and FQNEAQ. The CDR3 length is 15 residues. V lost 3 bases, J lost 4 bases, and 13 bases lay in between. The CDR3 is CASSFSGTQGNTIYF. As DNA, the CDR3 is TGTGCCAGCAGCTTCAGCGGGACACAGGGAAACACCATATATTTT.

About this clone: Within the sample, other DNA sequences also encode this same CDR3. The CDR3 spells CASSAGGGNQPQHF. CDR3 nucleotide sequence: TGTGCCAGCAGTGCGGGGGGGGGCAATCAGCCCCAGCATTTT. This chain links TRBV2 with TRBJ1-5; TRBD1 is a possible D gene (5 bases). Germline V gives CDR1 SNHLY, CDR2 FYNNEI. CDR3 size: 14 residues. With 4 bases removed from V and 2 bases from J, the gap between germline ends came to 9 bases.

The V and J genes are TRBV24-1 and TRBJ2-1; 13 bases are shared with TRBD2. Germline V gene sequence: CDR1 KGHDR, CDR2 SFDVKD. This CDR3 comprises 18 residues. V lost 4 bases to trimming and J lost 2 bases; unmatched junction nucleotides: 7. The CDR3 nucleotides are TGTGCCACCAGTGACTCTGGGGGACTAGCGGGGACCTACAATGAGCAGTTCTTC. It codes for CATSDSGGLAGTYNEQFF.

The rearrangement links TRBV5-1 to TRBJ1-1; D gene unclear. V was shortened by 0 bases and J by 5 bases, with 11 bases between the two germline ends. CDR3 size: 14 residues. The germline gives CDR1 SGHRS, CDR2 YFSETQ. The CDR3 sequence is CASSLEGVRTEAFF. CDR3 sequence (DNA): TGCGCCAGCAGCTTGGAGGGAGTGAGGACTGAAGCTTTCTTT.

This clone has only a few counts. The chain combines TRBV5-1 with TRBJ1-1; 9 bases line up with TRBD1. Germline assignment: CDR1 SGHRS and CDR2 YFSETQ. V lost 3 bases to trimming and J lost 3 bases; unmatched junction nucleotides: 9. The CDR3 covers 16 residues. Here the CDR3 DNA reads TGCGCCAGCAGCTCAACAGGGGGCCCAGGGGACACTGAAGCTTTCTTT. This encodes CASSSTGGPGDTEAFF. The full variable domain, in which reference TRBV5-1 and TRBJ1-1 provide the parts outside the CDR3, is KAGVTQTPRYLIKTRGQQVTLSCSPISGHRSVSWYQQTPGQGLQFLFEYFSETQRNKGNFPGRFSGRQFSNSRSEMNVSTLELGDSALYLCASSSTGGPGDTEAFFGQGTRLTVV.

This sequence joins TRBV28 and TRBJ2-7; perhaps TRBD1 as D (6 bases). Germline CDR1 and CDR2: MDHEN and SYDVKM. Trimming removed 3 bases at V and 6 bases at J, with 12 bases between. The CDR3 spans 13 residues. The CDR3, as DNA: TGTGCCAGCAGTTTTGGACAGCTGGCCGAGCAGTACTTC. It codes for CASSFGQLAEQYF.

The rearrangement links TRBV5-4 to TRBJ2-5; D ambiguous. The CDR3 is 12 residues long. Germline V gene data show CDR1 as SGHNT and CDR2 as YYREEE (reference sequence). Trimming shortened V by 4 bases and J by 0 bases, and 4 bases separated the two germline ends. CDR3 bases: TGTGCCAGCAGCCAGTACCAAGAGACCCAGTACTTC. The encoded protein is CASSQYQETQYF.

This clone occurred a few times. The genes are TRBV5-5 and TRBJ1-4; perhaps TRBD1 as D (5 bases). V gave up 4 bases and J gave up 4 bases, with 11 bases separating them. The CDR3 is 14 residues long. From germline, CDR1 is SGHKS and CDR2 YYEKEE (reference sequence). The CDR3 DNA follows: TGTGCCAGCAGCCTGCAGGGACTTAATGAAAAACTGTTTTTT. As protein: CASSLQGLNEKLFF.

This clone appeared once. V gene TRBV6-6 combines with J gene TRBJ1-1, with D possibly being TRBD1 (5 bases). Trimming pared 1 base from V and 4 bases from J, leaving 10 bases between. The CDR3 is made up of 14 amino acids. Germline assignment: CDR1 MNHNY and CDR2 SVGAGI (reference sequence). CDR3 sequence: CASSYLGGSTEAFF. For the CDR3, the DNA is TGTGCCAGCAGTTACTTGGGGGGGTCCACTGAAGCTTTCTTT.

This chain links TRBV7-2 with TRBJ1-1; D is unresolved. The CDR3 runs to 13 residues. Trimming left V 3 bases short and J 4 bases short, with 9 bases between. The germline gives CDR1 SGHTA, CDR2 FQGNSA. Here the CDR3 DNA reads TGTGCCAGCAGCTTTACGGGGATCACTGAAGCTTTCTTT. It encodes CASSFTGITEAFF.

The chain couples TRBV28 to TRBJ1-3; possible D gene TRBD1, 5 bases. Per germline, CDR1 MDHEN and CDR2 SYDVKM. The germline V and J ends were trimmed by 7 bases and 4 bases, with 17 bases remaining between them. The CDR3 runs to 15 residues. This chain's CDR3 is CASNRSGSGGNTIYF. The CDR3 DNA is TGTGCCAGCAATCGTTCAGGGAGCGGGGGAAACACCATATATTTT.

J is TRBJ1-5 and V is TRBV6-6; 7 bases are a match to TRBD1. Germline V gene data show CDR1 as MNHNY and CDR2 as SVGAGI (reference sequence). V trimming: 6 bases; J trimming: 7 bases; junction bases outside the gene matches: 6. CDR3 length: 13 residues. The CDR3 region has the DNA TGTGCCAGCAGCCTCGACAGGGACCAGCCCCAGCATTTT. Translated, it gives CASSLDRDQPQHF.